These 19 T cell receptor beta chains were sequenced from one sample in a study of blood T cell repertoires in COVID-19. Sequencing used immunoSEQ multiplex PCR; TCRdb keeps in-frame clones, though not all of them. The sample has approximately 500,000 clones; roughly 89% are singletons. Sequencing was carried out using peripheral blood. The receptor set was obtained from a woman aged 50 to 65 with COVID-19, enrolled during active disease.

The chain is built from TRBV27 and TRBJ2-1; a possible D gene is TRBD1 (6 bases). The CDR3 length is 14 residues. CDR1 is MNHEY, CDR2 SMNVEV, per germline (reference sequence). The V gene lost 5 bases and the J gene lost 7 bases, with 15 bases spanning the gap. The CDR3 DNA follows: TGTGCCAGCAGTATCACAGGGTTCGGGAATGAGCAGTTCTTC. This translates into CASSITGFGNEQFF.

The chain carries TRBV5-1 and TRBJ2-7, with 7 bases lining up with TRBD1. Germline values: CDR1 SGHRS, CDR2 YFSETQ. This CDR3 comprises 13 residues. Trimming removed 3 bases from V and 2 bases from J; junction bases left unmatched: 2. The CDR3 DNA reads TGCGCCAGCAGCTGGGACAGTACCTACGAGCAGTACTTC. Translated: CASSWDSTYEQYF.

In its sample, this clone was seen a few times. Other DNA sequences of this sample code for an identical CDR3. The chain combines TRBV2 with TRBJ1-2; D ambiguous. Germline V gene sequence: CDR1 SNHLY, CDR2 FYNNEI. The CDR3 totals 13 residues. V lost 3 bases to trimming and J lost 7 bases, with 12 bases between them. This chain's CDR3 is CASSDRREGGYTF. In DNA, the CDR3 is TGTGCCAGCAGTGACCGGAGGGAGGGTGGCTACACCTTC.

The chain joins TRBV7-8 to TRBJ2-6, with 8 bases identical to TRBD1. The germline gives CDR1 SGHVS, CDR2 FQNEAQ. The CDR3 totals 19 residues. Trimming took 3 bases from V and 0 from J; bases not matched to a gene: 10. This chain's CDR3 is CASSFPRDRWSSGANVLTF. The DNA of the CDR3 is TGTGCCAGCAGCTTCCCGAGGGACAGGTGGAGCTCTGGGGCCAACGTCCTGACTTTC.

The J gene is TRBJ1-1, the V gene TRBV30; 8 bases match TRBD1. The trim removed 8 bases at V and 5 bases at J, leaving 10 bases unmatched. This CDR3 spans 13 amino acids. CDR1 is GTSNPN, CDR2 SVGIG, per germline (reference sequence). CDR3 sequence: CAADRGLKTEAFF. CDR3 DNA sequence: TGTGCCGCCGACAGGGGTCTCAAAACTGAAGCTTTCTTT.

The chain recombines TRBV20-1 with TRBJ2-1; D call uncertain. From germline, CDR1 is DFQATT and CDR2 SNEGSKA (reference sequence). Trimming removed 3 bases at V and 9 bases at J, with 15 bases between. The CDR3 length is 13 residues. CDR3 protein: CSASAEEPIEQFF. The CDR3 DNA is TGCAGTGCTAGTGCCGAGGAACCCATTGAGCAGTTCTTC.

CDR3 nucleotides: TGCGCCAGCAGCGTGGGGACAGGGGGTAGAGAGACCCAGTACTTC. This sequence encodes CASSVGTGGRETQYF. The chain recombines TRBV5-1 with TRBJ2-5, with 11 bases fitting TRBD1. With 4 bases clipped from V and 4 bases from J, the junction kept 6 bases outside the gene matches. This CDR3 spans 15 amino acids. In germline, CDR1 is SGHRS, CDR2 YFSETQ.

CDR3 in amino acids: CSGRDRNTEAFF. CDR3 bases: TGCAGCGGACGGGACAGGAACACTGAAGCTTTCTTT. The rearrangement joins TRBV29-1 to TRBJ1-1, with 7 bases matching TRBD1. CDR3 size: 12 residues. CDR1 is SQVTM, CDR2 ANQGSEA, per germline. With 7 bases clipped from V and 1 base from J, the junction kept 3 bases outside the gene matches.

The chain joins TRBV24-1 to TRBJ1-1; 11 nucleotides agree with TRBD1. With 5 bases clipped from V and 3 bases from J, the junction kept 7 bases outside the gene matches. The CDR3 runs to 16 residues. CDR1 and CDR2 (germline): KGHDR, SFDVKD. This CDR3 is CATSGGGDRGYTEAFF. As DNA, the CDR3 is TGTGCCACCAGTGGCGGGGGGGACAGGGGGTACACTGAAGCTTTCTTT.

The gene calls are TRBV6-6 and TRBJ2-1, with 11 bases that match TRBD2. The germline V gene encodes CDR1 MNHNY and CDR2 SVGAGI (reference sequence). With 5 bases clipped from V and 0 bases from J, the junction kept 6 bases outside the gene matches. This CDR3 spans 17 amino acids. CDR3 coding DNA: TGTGCCAGCAGTCGGACTAGCGGGTTGGGCTCCTACAATGAGCAGTTCTTC. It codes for CASSRTSGLGSYNEQFF.

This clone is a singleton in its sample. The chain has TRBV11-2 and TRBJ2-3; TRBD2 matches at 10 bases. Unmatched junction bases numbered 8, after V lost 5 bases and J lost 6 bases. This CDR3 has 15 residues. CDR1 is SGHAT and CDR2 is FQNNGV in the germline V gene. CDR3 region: CASSQLAGISDTQYF. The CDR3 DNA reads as TGTGCCAGCAGCCAACTAGCGGGGATTAGTGATACGCAGTATTTT.

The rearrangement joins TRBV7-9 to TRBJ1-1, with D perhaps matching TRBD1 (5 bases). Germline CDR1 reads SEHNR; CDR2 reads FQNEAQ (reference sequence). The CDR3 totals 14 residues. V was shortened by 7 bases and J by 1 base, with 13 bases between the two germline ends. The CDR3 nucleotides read TGTGCCAGCACCCTAAAGGGGCCGAACACTGAAGCTTTCTTT. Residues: CASTLKGPNTEAFF.

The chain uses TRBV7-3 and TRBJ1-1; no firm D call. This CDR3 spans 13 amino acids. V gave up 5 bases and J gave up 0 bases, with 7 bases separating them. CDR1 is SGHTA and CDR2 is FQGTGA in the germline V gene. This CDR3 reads CASSGGMNTEAFF. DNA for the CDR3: TGTGCCAGCAGCGGAGGCATGAACACTGAAGCTTTCTTT.

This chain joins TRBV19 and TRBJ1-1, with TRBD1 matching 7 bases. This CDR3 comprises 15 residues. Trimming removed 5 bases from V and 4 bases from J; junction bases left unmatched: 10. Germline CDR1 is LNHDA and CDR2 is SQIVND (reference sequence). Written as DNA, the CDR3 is TGTGCCAGTAGTCCCGCGACAGGGTGGATCACTGAAGCTTTCTTT. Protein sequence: CASSPATGWITEAFF.

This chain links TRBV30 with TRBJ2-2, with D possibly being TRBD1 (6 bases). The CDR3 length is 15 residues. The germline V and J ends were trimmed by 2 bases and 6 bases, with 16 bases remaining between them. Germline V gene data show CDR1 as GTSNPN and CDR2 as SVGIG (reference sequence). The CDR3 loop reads CAWSRAGVRAGELFF. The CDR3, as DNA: TGTGCCTGGAGTCGAGCAGGGGTCCGGGCCGGGGAGCTGTTTTTT.

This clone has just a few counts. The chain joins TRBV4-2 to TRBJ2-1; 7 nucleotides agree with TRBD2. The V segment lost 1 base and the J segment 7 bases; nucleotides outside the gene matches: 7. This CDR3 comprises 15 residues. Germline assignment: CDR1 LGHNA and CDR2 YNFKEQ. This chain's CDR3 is CASSQVSGGMNEQFF. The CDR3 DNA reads TGTGCCAGCAGCCAAGTATCGGGGGGTATGAATGAGCAGTTCTTC.

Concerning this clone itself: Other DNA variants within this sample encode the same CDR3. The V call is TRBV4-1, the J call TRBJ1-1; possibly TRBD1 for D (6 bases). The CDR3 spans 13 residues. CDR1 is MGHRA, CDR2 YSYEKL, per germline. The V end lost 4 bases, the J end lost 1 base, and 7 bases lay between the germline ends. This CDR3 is CASSLDRNTEAFF. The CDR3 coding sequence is TGCGCCAGCAGCCTGGACAGGAACACTGAAGCTTTCTTT.

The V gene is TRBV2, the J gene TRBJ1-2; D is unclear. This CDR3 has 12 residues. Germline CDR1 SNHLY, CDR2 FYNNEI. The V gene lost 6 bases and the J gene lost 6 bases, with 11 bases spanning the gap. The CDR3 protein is CASRQTDDGYTF. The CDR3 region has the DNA TGTGCCAGCAGGCAAACAGATGATGGCTACACCTTC.

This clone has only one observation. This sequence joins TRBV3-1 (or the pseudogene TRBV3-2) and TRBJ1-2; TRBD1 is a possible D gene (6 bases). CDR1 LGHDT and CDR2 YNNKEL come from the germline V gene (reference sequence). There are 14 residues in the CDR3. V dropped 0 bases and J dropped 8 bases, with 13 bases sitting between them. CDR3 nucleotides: TGTGCCAGCAGCCAAGACCCCCAGGGGAGAGGCTACACCTTC. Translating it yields CASSQDPQGRGYTF.